This is a list of T cell receptor beta chains from one sample in a study of beta chain features in type 1 diabetes. Some clones are missing from TCRdb's copy, which holds only in-frame ones; the method was immunoSEQ multiplex PCR. Here the sample spans 620,000 or so clones, roughly a sixth being singletons. The material sequenced was naive CD4+ T cells from blood. The receptors were sampled from a man between 18 and 29 years old in good health. CDR3s include the opening cysteine and the closing phenylalanine or tryptophan. Each record gives: J gene, D gene, clone size, V gene, CDR3 protein, CDR3 DNA. A D gene is named only where the DNA matches it firmly. Some rows mark clone size as missing; the rest say once, few, many or name a class of expanded clone.

>TRBJ2-7|.|.|TRBV6-5
CASLQGNEQYF
TGTGCCAGCTTGCAGGGTAACGAGCAGTACTTC
>TRBJ2-4|TRBD1|.|TRBV9
CASSVDPRTGGAPLAKNIQYF
TGTGCCAGCAGCGTAGATCCCCGGACAGGGGGCGCCCCTCTAGCCAAAAACATTCAGTACTTC
>TRBJ2-7|.|few|TRBV4-3
CASSQDPYEQYF
TGCGCCAGCAGCCAAGATCCTTACGAGCAGTACTTC
>TRBJ1-2|.|few|TRBV6-5
CASRPSGYGYTF
TGTGCCAGCCGTCCTTCGGGATATGGCTACACCTTC
>TRBJ2-7|.|few|TRBV4-2
CASSRKGAGTTYEQYF
TGTGCCAGCAGCCGGAAAGGGGCAGGGACGACCTACGAGCAGTACTTC
>TRBJ2-2|.|.|TRBV25-1
CASSGREGAIDGELFF
TGTGCCAGCAGTGGGAGGGAGGGGGCTATCGACGGGGAGCTGTTTTTT
>TRBJ2-3|TRBD2|.|TRBV9
CASNRLAGVTDTQYF
TGTGCCAGCAACCGACTAGCGGGGGTCACAGATACGCAGTATTTT
>TRBJ2-7|.|few|TRBV4-2
CASSQGGRTSYEQYF
TGTGCCAGCAGCCAAGGGGGGCGGACTTCCTACGAGCAGTACTTC
>TRBJ1-5|.|few|TRBV7-8
CASSLLNPSNQPQHF
TGTGCCAGCAGCTTACTAAATCCTAGCAATCAGCCCCAGCATTTT
>TRBJ2-1|TRBD2|few|TRBV5-1
CASSLARAGGQNEQFF
TGCGCCAGCAGCTTGGCCCGAGCGGGAGGACAAAATGAGCAGTTCTTC
>TRBJ1-2|.|few|TRBV18
CASSPPLGRASYGYTF
TGTGCCAGCTCACCACCTTTAGGAAGGGCGTCCTATGGCTACACCTTC
>TRBJ1-2|.|few|TRBV4-2
CASSQSSQINYGYTF
TGTGCCAGCAGCCAATCTTCCCAGATAAACTATGGCTACACCTTC
>TRBJ2-1|.|few|TRBV11-2
CASRLVGRAYNEQFF
TGTGCCAGCAGGCTCGTTGGACGGGCCTACAATGAGCAGTTCTTC
>TRBJ1-4|.|few|TRBV6-5
CASSTTRQVPLFF
TGTGCCAGCAGTACCACTCGACAGGTACCACTGTTTTTT
>TRBJ2-4|.|.|TRBV11-2
CASSLEWRIAKNIQYF
TGTGCCAGCAGCTTAGAGTGGAGGATAGCCAAAAACATTCAGTACTTC
>TRBJ2-6|TRBD1|few|TRBV29-1
CSVAPGGTGANVLTF
TGCAGCGTGGCCCCAGGGGGCACTGGGGCCAACGTCCTGACTTTC
>TRBJ1-1|TRBD1|.|TRBV7-9
CASSARGTGNTKAFF
TGTGCCAGCAGCGCACGAGGGACAGGGAACACTAAAGCTTTCTTT
>TRBJ2-7|.|.|TRBV5-1
CASSLEEAAEQYF
TGCGCCAGCAGCTTGGAAGAAGCGGCCGAGCAGTACTTC
>TRBJ1-2|.|few|TRBV7-9
CASSLMGYQGIIGYGYTF
TGTGCCAGCAGCTTAATGGGATACCAGGGGATTATTGGCTATGGCTACACCTTC
>TRBJ2-1|.|.|TRBV7-3
CASSPLGTWRYNEQFF
TGTGCCAGCAGCCCACTCGGGACATGGAGGTACAATGAGCAGTTCTTC
>TRBJ1-5|.|.|TRBV28
CASSPLGSYSNQPQHF
TGTGCCAGCAGTCCCCTCGGTTCCTATAGCAATCAGCCCCAGCATTTT
>TRBJ1-1|.|few|TRBV20-1
CSASENTEAFF
TGCAGTGCTAGCGAGAACACTGAAGCTTTCTTT
>TRBJ2-6|.|many|TRBV15
CATSAAPSGANVLTF
TGTGCCACCAGCGCTGCCCCATCTGGGGCCAACGTCCTGACTTTC
>TRBJ2-5|.|.|TRBV9
CASSVGDLGTQYF
TGTGCCAGCAGCGTGGGAGACCTGGGGACCCAGTACTTC
>TRBJ1-3|.|few|TRBV6-6
CASSSPGMLTGTIYF
TGTGCCAGCAGCTCCCCGGGAATGCTAACGGGCACCATATATTTT
>TRBJ1-4|.|.|TRBV29-1
CSVSTGNANEKLFF
TGCAGCGTTTCTACAGGGAACGCTAATGAGAAACTGTTTTTT
>TRBJ2-2|.|.|TRBV7-2
CASSLGARGELFF
TGTGCCAGCAGCTTAGGAGCGAGAGGGGAGCTGTTTTTT
>TRBJ1-2|TRBD1|.|TRBV2
CASRGDRGLYGYTF
TGTGCCAGCAGGGGGGACAGGGGATTATATGGCTACACCTTC
>TRBJ2-7|TRBD2|few|TRBV20-1
CSAGLVYEQYF
TGCAGTGCAGGACTAGTCTACGAGCAGTACTTC
>TRBJ1-2|.|.|TRBV4-3
CASSQSGRANYGYTF
TGCGCCAGCAGCCAGTCCGGGAGGGCGAACTATGGCTACACCTTC
>TRBJ2-3|.|few|TRBV6-4
CASSDFPLGLHTQYF
TGTGCCAGCAGTGACTTCCCTCTAGGGCTCCATACGCAGTATTTT
>TRBJ1-5|.|.|TRBV6-1
CASSGPYEGGQPQHF
TGTGCCAGCAGTGGGCCCTACGAGGGCGGGCAGCCCCAGCATTTT
>TRBJ2-2|.|.|TRBV5-1
CASSMSGELFF
TGCGCCAGCAGTATGTCCGGGGAGCTGTTTTTT
>TRBJ2-7|.|few|TRBV5-6
CASSLRGAAPYEQYF
TGTGCCAGCAGCTTGAGAGGGGCGGCACCCTACGAGCAGTACTTC
>TRBJ2-5|TRBD1|.|TRBV5-5
CASSLFISGTGQETQYF
TGTGCCAGCAGCTTGTTTATTTCGGGGACAGGCCAAGAGACCCAGTACTTC
>TRBJ2-1|TRBD2|.|TRBV7-2
CASSLLAGVRNEQFF
TGTGCCAGCAGTCTATTAGCGGGAGTCCGCAATGAGCAGTTCTTC
>TRBJ2-2|TRBD1|.|TRBV7-2
CASRRYDRGSGELFF
TGTGCCAGCAGACGTTACGACAGGGGGAGCGGGGAGCTGTTTTTT
>TRBJ2-3|.|few|TRBV5-1
CASSTLNPGTITGDTQYF
TGCGCCAGCAGCACACTCAATCCCGGGACTATTACAGGGGATACGCAGTATTTT
>TRBJ1-2|.|.|TRBV20-1
CTKERVYGYTF
TGCACGAAAGAACGGGTCTATGGCTACACCTTC
>TRBJ1-6|.|.|TRBV30
CAWSGQSYSPLHF
TGTGCCTGGAGTGGACAGTCATATTCACCCCTCCACTTT
>TRBJ2-5|TRBD2|.|TRBV5-4
CASSSGLAQETQYF
TGTGCCAGCAGCTCAGGACTAGCCCAAGAGACCCAGTACTTC
>TRBJ2-3|TRBD2|few|TRBV18
CASSYSGLAADTQYF
TGTGCCAGCTCTTACTCGGGACTAGCGGCAGATACGCAGTATTTT
>TRBJ2-3|.|.|TRBV18
CASSPWADTQYF
TGTGCCAGCTCACCATGGGCAGATACGCAGTATTTT
>TRBJ1-5|TRBD1|few|TRBV2
CASSGDREPQHF
TGTGCCAGCAGTGGGGACAGGGAGCCCCAGCATTTT
>TRBJ2-6|.|few|TRBV5-1
CASSSSITGANVLTF
TGCGCCAGCAGCTCGTCTATTACGGGGGCCAACGTCCTGACTTTC
>TRBJ2-7|TRBD1|few|TRBV2
CASRRNRGLHYEQYF
TGTGCCAGCAGGCGGAACAGGGGGCTCCACTACGAGCAGTACTTC
>TRBJ1-2|TRBD1|.|TRBV11-2
CASSPATGWHGYTF
TGTGCCAGCAGTCCTGCGACAGGGTGGCATGGCTACACCTTC
>TRBJ1-1|TRBD1|.|TRBV5-6
CASSFGTENTEAFF
TGTGCCAGCAGCTTTGGGACAGAGAACACTGAAGCTTTCTTT
>TRBJ2-7|TRBD1|.|TRBV7-2
CASSFRRGLYEQYF
TGTGCCAGCAGCTTCCGCAGGGGGCTGTACGAGCAGTACTTC
>TRBJ1-2|TRBD1|.|TRBV27
CASSFSRTGLGYTF
TGTGCCAGCAGTTTCTCCCGGACAGGTCTCGGCTACACCTTC
>TRBJ2-6|.|few|TRBV6-6
CASWRSGANVLTF
TGTGCCAGCTGGCGTTCTGGGGCCAACGTCCTGACTTTC
>TRBJ2-7|.|few|TRBV4-3
CASSQEWGFTGEQYF
TGCGCCAGCAGCCAAGAGTGGGGCTTCACGGGCGAGCAGTACTTC
>TRBJ2-2|TRBD2|.|TRBV7-3
CASRPGLAGTGELFF
TGTGCCAGCAGGCCAGGACTAGCGGGAACCGGGGAGCTGTTTTTT